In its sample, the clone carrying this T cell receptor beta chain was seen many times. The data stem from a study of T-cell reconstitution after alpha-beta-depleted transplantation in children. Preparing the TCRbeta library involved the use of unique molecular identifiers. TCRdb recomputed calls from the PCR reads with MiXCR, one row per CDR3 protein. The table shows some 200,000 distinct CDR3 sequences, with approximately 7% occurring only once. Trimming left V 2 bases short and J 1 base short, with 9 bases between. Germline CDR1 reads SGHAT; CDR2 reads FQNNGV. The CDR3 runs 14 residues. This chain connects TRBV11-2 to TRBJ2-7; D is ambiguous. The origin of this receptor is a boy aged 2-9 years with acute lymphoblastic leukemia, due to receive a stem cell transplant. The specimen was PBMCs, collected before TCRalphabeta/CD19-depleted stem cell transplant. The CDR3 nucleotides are TGTGCCAGCAGCTTATCCTACGGATCCTACGAGCAGTACTTC. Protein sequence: CASSLSYGSYEQYF.